This TCR beta chain came from a study of technical replicates of blood from a few donors (dated by TCRdb to about 2017). Comments on this clone: Its specific antigen is unknown. Base qualities are not recorded, but no much larger clone differs from it by a single base.

Library prep was done by the immunoSEQ multiplex PCR assay. In TCRdb, the immuneACCESS table is reduced to in-frame sequences with V and J assigned. These tables do not hold every clone; where another copy was compared, an unresolved V gene accounts for under half, and the others remain unexplained. The sample table lists approximately 52,000 clones, 80% to 95% of them with a count of one. The leading ten clones occupy about 3.8% of the sample. This TCR was recovered from a human donor in good health. Some clones in this sample may be carry-over from other donors' samples. Sequenced sample: PBMCs.

CDR3 sequence: CASSLEGARTEAFF. The nucleotides are TGTGCCAGCAGCTTAGAAGGGGCGCGGACTGAAGCTTTCTTT. Here the chain combines TRBV7-9 and TRBJ1-1; a tentative D match to TRBD1 spans 5 bases. V and J are truncated by 1 base and 5 bases respectively, leaving an intervening sequence of 11 bases. Based on the germline V gene (reference sequence), the CDR1 and CDR2 sequences are SEHNR and FQNEAQ. Its CDR3 holds 14 amino acids, cysteine through phenylalanine. The retained sequence is limited to the CDR3, 42 bases, with the frame set at the first base.